This TCR beta chain was sequenced during a study of monozygotic twins with inflammatory bowel disease. This CDR3 region has 11 residues. Germline assignment: CDR1 LGHNT and CDR2 FRNRAP. TCR libraries were prepared from 3,000 to 3,500 ng total RNA each. Each CDR3 protein gets one entry in TCRdb, which reprocessed the 5' RACE reads and gives no DNA. Recorded for this sample: approximately 45,000 distinct CDR3 sequences. The rearrangement links TRBV12-5 to TRBJ1-1. The sequence derives from a human donor with ulcerative colitis or Crohn's disease, or a healthy co-twin of an affected twin (not recorded which). The sequenced sample consisted of blood. CDR3 loop: CASASHGEAFF.